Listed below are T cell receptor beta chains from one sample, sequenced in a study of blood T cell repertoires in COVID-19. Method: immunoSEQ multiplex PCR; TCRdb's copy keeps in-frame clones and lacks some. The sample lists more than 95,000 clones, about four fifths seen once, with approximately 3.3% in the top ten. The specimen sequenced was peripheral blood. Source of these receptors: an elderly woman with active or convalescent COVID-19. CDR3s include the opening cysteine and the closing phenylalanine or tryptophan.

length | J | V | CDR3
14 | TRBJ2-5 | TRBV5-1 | CASSLEGLKETQYF
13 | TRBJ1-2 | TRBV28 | CASSSDSIYGYTF
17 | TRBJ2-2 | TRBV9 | CASSVGRTSGSHGELFF
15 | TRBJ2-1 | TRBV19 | CASSNLGTANNEQFF
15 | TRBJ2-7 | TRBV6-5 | CASSYSLAGVYEQYF
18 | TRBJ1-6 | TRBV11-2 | CASSDRDRGRAYNSPLHF
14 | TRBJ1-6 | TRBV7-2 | CASSSGQAYSPLHF
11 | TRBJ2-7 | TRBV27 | CASSLTGRTYF
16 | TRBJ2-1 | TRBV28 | CASSALLGGGRNEQFF
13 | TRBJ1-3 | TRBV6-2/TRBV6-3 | CASSSGIGNTIYF
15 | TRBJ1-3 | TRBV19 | CASSQGASSGNTIYF
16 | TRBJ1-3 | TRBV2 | CASSDDGPRAGNTIYF
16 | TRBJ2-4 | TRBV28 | CASSLWSQGSKNIQYF
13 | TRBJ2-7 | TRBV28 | CASTTGQGYEQYF
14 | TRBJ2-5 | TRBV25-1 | CASSNTGSRETQYF
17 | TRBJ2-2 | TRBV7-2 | CASSLTGGAFGTGELFF
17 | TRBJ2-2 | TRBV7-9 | CASSLSPPSGETGELFF
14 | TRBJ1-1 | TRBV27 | CASSFAGLNTEAFF
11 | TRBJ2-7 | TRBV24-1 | CATPTDYEQYF
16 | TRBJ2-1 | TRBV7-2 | CASRGGRLAGGPGQFF
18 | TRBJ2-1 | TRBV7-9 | CASSQGLAGGPLRDEQFF
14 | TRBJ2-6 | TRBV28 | CASSSGIGANVLTF
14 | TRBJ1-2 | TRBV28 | CASSPRDRVYGYTF
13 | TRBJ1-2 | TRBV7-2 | CASSLRGLGGYTF
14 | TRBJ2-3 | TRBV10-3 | CAIKTSGSADTQYF
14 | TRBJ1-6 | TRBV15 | CATSPGGTDSPLHF
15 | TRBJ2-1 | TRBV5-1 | CASSFGSSSYNEQFF
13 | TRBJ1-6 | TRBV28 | CASRGQVGSPLHF
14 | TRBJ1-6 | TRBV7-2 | CASSHGLINSPLHF
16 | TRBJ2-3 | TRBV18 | CASSLTSGIFTDTQYF
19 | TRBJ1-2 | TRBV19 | CASIRGASSTKGLDYGYTF
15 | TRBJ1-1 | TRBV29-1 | CSVEQGESPNTEAFF